The clone carrying this T cell receptor (beta chain) was detected only a few times. Participant-given clinical history determined each cohort assignment. This record belongs to a study of blood T cell repertoires in COVID-19. The CDR3 covers 13 residues. The V end was cut by 4 bases, the J end by 7 bases, with 14 bases between. Germline values: CDR1 SGHKS, CDR2 YYEKEE (reference sequence). Study processing details: Estimated nucleated cell counts came from reference gene primer amplification. The assay was immunoSEQ multiplex PCR, and TCRdb's table has in-frame clones only and misses some. The V and J calls and clone size are taken from that table; D and trimming were inferred from the DNA. The sample includes around 240,000 clones, about 90% of them seen just once.

The receptor was derived from a human donor in a cohort exposed to, infected with or recovered from COVID-19 (not recorded which). The donor label of this sample is uncertain. The genes are TRBV5-5 and TRBJ1-2; weak D call: TRBD1 (5 bases). The sample comprised PBMCs or T cells enriched from blood (not recorded which). CDR3 nucleotides: TGTGCCAGCAGCCCGTCCTCGGGGGGTGGCTACACCTTC. Encoded protein: CASSPSSGGGYTF.